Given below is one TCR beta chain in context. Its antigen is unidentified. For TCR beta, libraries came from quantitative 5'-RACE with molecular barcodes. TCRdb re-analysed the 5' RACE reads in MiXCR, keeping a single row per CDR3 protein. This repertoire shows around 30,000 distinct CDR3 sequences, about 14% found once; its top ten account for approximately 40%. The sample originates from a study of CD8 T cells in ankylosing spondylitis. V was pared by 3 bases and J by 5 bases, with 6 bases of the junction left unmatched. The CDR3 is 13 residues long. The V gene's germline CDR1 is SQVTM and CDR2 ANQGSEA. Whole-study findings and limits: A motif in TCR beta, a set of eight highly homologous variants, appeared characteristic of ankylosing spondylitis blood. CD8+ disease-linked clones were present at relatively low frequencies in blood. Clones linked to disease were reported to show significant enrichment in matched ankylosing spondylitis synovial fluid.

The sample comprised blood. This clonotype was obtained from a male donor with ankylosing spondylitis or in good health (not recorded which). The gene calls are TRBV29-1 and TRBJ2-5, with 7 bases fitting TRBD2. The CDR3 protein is CSVEVAGGETQYF. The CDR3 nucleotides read TGCAGCGTTGAGGTAGCGGGCGGGGAGACCCAGTACTTC. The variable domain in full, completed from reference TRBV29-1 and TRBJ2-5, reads SAVISQKPSRDICQRGTSLTIQCQVDSQVTMMFWYRQQPGQSLTLIATANQGSEATYESGFVIDKFPISRPNLTFSTLTVSNMSPEDSSIYLCSVEVAGGETQYFGPGTRLLVL.